Each of the 22 T cell receptor beta chains below was sequenced from the same sample in a study of blood T cell repertoires in COVID-19. Clones were sequenced by immunoSEQ multiplex PCR, and TCRdb holds only the in-frame ones, with some missing. Here the sample spans over 150,000 clones, 65% to 85% being singletons. Sequenced sample: peripheral blood. The origin of the receptors is an elderly woman with acute or convalescent COVID-19.

The rearrangement uses TRBV7-8 and TRBJ2-6, with D hard to call. The germline V and J ends were trimmed by 11 bases and 0 bases, with 8 bases remaining between them. CDR1 SGHVS and CDR2 FQNEAQ come from the germline V gene. CDR3 length: 13 amino acids. CDR3 in DNA: TGTGCCGGGCGCCTCTCTGGGGCCAACGTCCTGACTTTC. The encoded protein is CAGRLSGANVLTF.

The rearrangement joins TRBV19 to TRBJ1-1; a possible D gene is TRBD1 (5 bases). Trimming pared 6 bases from V and 8 bases from J, leaving 16 bases between. The CDR3 covers 13 residues. Germline lookup yields CDR1 LNHDA and CDR2 SQIVND (reference sequence). Here the CDR3 DNA reads TGTGCCAGTAGCCCAAGGGACTTGGGAGAAGCTTTCTTT. It codes for CASSPRDLGEAFF.

CDR3 amino acids: CASSSDRVTEAFF. In nucleotides, the CDR3 is TGTGCCAGCAGTTCCGACAGGGTGACTGAAGCTTTCTTT. This sequence joins TRBV14 and TRBJ1-1; 7 nucleotides match TRBD1. Trimming removed 6 bases from V and 5 bases from J; junction bases left unmatched: 6. The length of the CDR3 is 13 residues. Germline assignment: CDR1 SGHDN and CDR2 FVKESK.

This clone was counted between two and nine times. This chain joins TRBV4-2 and TRBJ2-1, with D unclear. The germline V gene has CDR1 LGHNA and CDR2 YNFKEQ. The V gene lost 1 base and the J gene lost 2 bases, with 15 bases spanning the gap. This CDR3 is built from 17 residues. CDR3 nucleotide sequence: TGTGCCAGCAGCCAAGTGGCACCAGTGAACACCTACAATGAGCAGTTCTTC. Protein sequence: CASSQVAPVNTYNEQFF.

The rearrangement uses TRBV2 and TRBJ2-1, with a tentative D call TRBD2 (6 bases). The V end lost 6 bases, the J end lost 0 bases, and 12 bases lay between the germline ends. The CDR3 has 15 residues. CDR1 and CDR2 from the germline V gene are SNHLY and FYNNEI. The CDR3 region has the DNA TGTGCCAGCAGCCGGGCGGGGAGCTCCTACAATGAGCAGTTCTTC. Residues: CASSRAGSSYNEQFF.

This clone was found once. J is TRBJ2-1 and V is TRBV7-6; D may be TRBD1 (5 bases). The germline V and J ends were trimmed by 3 bases and 6 bases, with 15 bases remaining between them. CDR3 length: 15 amino acids. CDR1 and CDR2 (germline): SGHVS, FNYEAQ. Here the CDR3 reads CASSLVRGTINEQFF. Written as DNA, the CDR3 is TGTGCCAGCAGCTTGGTTAGGGGAACGATCAATGAGCAGTTCTTC.

The rearrangement links TRBV24-1 to TRBJ2-1, with 8 bases lining up with TRBD1. Unmatched junction bases numbered 9, after V lost 4 bases and J lost 5 bases. Germline loops: CDR1 KGHDR, CDR2 SFDVKD. The CDR3 totals 16 residues. CDR3 amino acids: CATSDSGQGIDNEQFF. CDR3 bases: TGTGCCACCAGTGACAGCGGACAGGGAATCGACAATGAGCAGTTCTTC.

The J gene is TRBJ2-3, the V gene TRBV7-2, with D maybe TRBD1 (6 bases). Germline V CDR1 and CDR2: SGHTA, FQGNSA. The length of the CDR3 is 18 residues. V was cut by 4 bases and J by 0 bases, with 20 bases left in between. The CDR3 nucleotides read TGTGCCAGCAGCTCCGTACCTAGGACAGCGTCTAGCACAGATACGCAGTATTTT. This sequence encodes CASSSVPRTASSTDTQYF.

The chain uses TRBV6-2 or TRBV6-3 and TRBJ1-6; D ambiguous. Germline assignment: CDR1 MNHEY and CDR2 SVGEGT. This CDR3 contains 15 residues. V lost 3 bases and J 1 base, leaving 7 bases between the germline ends. CDR3 sequence: CASSYSGSYNSPLHF. The CDR3 DNA sequence: TGTGCCAGCAGTTATTCGGGATCCTATAATTCACCCCTCCACTTT.

The genes are TRBV18 and TRBJ1-1; 11 nucleotides line up with TRBD1. Trimming cost V 3 bases and J 1 base; bases outside gene matches: 7. The length of the CDR3 is 17 residues. Germline V gene lookup returns CDR1 KGHSH and CDR2 LQKENI. This CDR3 reads CASSPRTGGAGNTEAFF. The CDR3 DNA reads as TGTGCCAGCTCACCCCGGACAGGGGGCGCGGGGAACACTGAAGCTTTCTTT.

The rearrangement uses TRBV2 and TRBJ2-3; D uncertain. Germline V gene data show CDR1 as SNHLY and CDR2 as FYNNEI. The V end was cut by 8 bases, the J end by 1 base, with 7 bases between. The CDR3 runs 12 residues. CDR3 nucleotides: TGTGCCAGCGGCGGTCGCACAGATACGCAGTATTTT. Its protein product is CASGGRTDTQYF.

This rearrangement joins TRBV15 to TRBJ1-5; D may be TRBD1 (6 bases). Trimming shortened V by 0 bases and J by 2 bases, and 11 bases separated the two germline ends. The germline CDR1 and CDR2 sequences are LNHNV and YYDKDF (reference sequence). The CDR3 runs 16 residues. The CDR3 DNA is TGTGCCACCAGCAGAGAGGGGGCCTTCGGCAATCAGCCCCAGCATTTT. Encoded protein: CATSREGAFGNQPQHF.

The gene calls are TRBV5-1 and TRBJ1-6, with TRBD1 matching 7 bases. Germline V gene lookup returns CDR1 SGHRS and CDR2 YFSETQ. V lost 0 bases and J lost 7; bases outside the gene matches: 4. The CDR3 sequence is 15 residues long. The CDR3 DNA reads TGCGCCAGCAGCTTGGTCGGGACAGTAAATTCACCCCTCCACTTT. Protein: CASSLVGTVNSPLHF.

This clone was picked up one time. The chain carries TRBV6-5 and TRBJ1-1; the D gene is possibly TRBD1 (6 bases). CDR1 is MNHEY, CDR2 SVGAGI, per germline. The CDR3 length is 16 residues. Trimming stripped 4 bases from V and 0 bases from J, with 15 bases between. CDR3 residues: CASSFTGMGMNTEAFF. The CDR3 coding sequence is TGTGCCAGCAGTTTCACAGGGATGGGCATGAACACTGAAGCTTTCTTT.

This chain links TRBV7-8 with TRBJ1-5; unclear D gene. The germline CDR1 and CDR2 sequences are SGHVS and FQNEAQ. The CDR3 is made up of 15 amino acids. The V end lost 1 base, the J end lost 4 bases, and 11 bases lay between the germline ends. DNA of the CDR3: TGTGCCAGCAGCTTAGTGCCGGGTATTAATCAGCCCCAGCATTTT. Protein: CASSLVPGINQPQHF. The whole variable domain, filled in from reference TRBV7-8 and TRBJ1-5, reads GAGVSQSPRYKVAKRGQDVALRCDPISGHVSLFWYQQALGQGPEFLTYFQNEAQLDKSGLPSDRFFAERPEGSVSTLKIQRTQQEDSAVYLCASSLVPGINQPQHFGDGTRLSIL.

The rearrangement joins TRBV27 to TRBJ1-1; D might be TRBD1 (5 bases). This CDR3 has 11 amino acids. Trimming pared 6 bases from V and 4 bases from J, leaving 6 bases between. The germline V gene has CDR1 MNHEY and CDR2 SMNVEV (reference sequence). CDR3 sequence: CASRGGTEAFF. Written as DNA, the CDR3 is TGTGCCAGCAGGGGGGGCACTGAAGCTTTCTTT.

This clone was recorded a few times. The chain employs TRBV6-4 and TRBJ1-5; 9 bases map to TRBD1. Germline V lookup: CDR1 MRHNA, CDR2 SNTAGT. The CDR3 runs 14 residues. J lost 4 bases, V lost 5 bases, and 3 bases had no gene match. In nucleotides, the CDR3 is TGTGCCAGCAGTCCGGGACAGGGAAATCAGCCCCAGCATTTT. Amino acid sequence: CASSPGQGNQPQHF.

This chain joins TRBV7-9 and TRBJ1-2, with a tentative D call TRBD1 (5 bases). The CDR3 has 15 amino acids. CDR1 and CDR2 (germline): SEHNR, FQNEAQ (reference sequence). With 1 base removed from V and 4 bases from J, the gap between germline ends came to 13 bases. In DNA, the CDR3 is TGTGCCAGCAGCTTAGATGGGGCCAAATCCTATGGCTACACCTTC. Translation gives CASSLDGAKSYGYTF.

In this sample, this clone turned up once. This chain connects TRBV20-1 to TRBJ2-1; D possibly corresponds to TRBD1 (5 bases). Germline CDR1 is DFQATT and CDR2 is SNEGSKA (reference sequence). The length of the CDR3 is 11 residues. The V and J ends lost 5 bases and 8 bases respectively, with 10 bases between them. The DNA for the CDR3 is TGCAGTGCTCGGACATGGGATGAGCAGTTCTTC. Its protein product is CSARTWDEQFF.

The rearrangement links TRBV25-1 to TRBJ1-4; the D gene is possibly TRBD1 (6 bases). Germline V gene data show CDR1 as MGHDK and CDR2 as SYGVNS. The CDR3 is 16 amino acids. The V end lost 6 bases, the J end lost 7 bases, and 21 bases lay between the germline ends. The CDR3 reads CASSEGVRGQFEKLFF. CDR3 nucleotide sequence: TGTGCCAGCAGCGAAGGGGTCCGAGGACAGTTTGAAAAACTGTTTTTT.

This clone was seen a few times. The chain is built from TRBV10-2 and TRBJ2-1, with 11 bases identical to TRBD2. This CDR3 has 16 residues. The V and J ends lost 0 bases and 4 bases, in that order; junction bases with no gene match: 2. CDR1 and CDR2 (germline): WSHSY, SAAADI. CDR3: CASSESGLAGYNEQFF. CDR3 nucleotides: TGCGCCAGCAGTGAGTCCGGACTAGCGGGTTACAATGAGCAGTTCTTC.

This clone showed up just a few times. The chain carries TRBV6-5 and TRBJ1-2; D remains ambiguous. This CDR3 has 14 residues. V was pared by 5 bases and J by 5 bases, with 15 bases between. From germline, CDR1 is MNHEY and CDR2 SVGAGI. CDR3 nucleotides: TGTGCCAGCAGTACCGGCGGAGCGACTTATGGCTACACCTTC. Protein product: CASSTGGATYGYTF.